A single sample gave rise to the 9 T cell receptor beta chains below, sequenced in a study of CD4 T cells in relation to SARS-CoV-2 and coronaviruses. Before the COVID-19 pandemic, during about 2010-2018, CD4+ T cells were taken from unexposed donors. CD4+ T cells were isolated from the cells after more than 8 days of culture. For these receptors, no antigen is known. The table came from immunoSEQ multiplex PCR; TCRdb's copy has only in-frame clones and leaves some out. The sample has just over 25,000 clones; more than 75% are singletons. What was sequenced was CD4+ T cells from PBMCs, cultured in vitro. These receptors were obtained from a human donor in good health.

The chain carries TRBV19 and TRBJ1-1; TRBD1 might be the D (6 bases). Germline V gene lookup returns CDR1 LNHDA and CDR2 SQIVND (reference sequence). This CDR3 has 13 residues. V was trimmed by 7 bases and J by 3 bases, leaving 12 bases between them. The CDR3 sequence: CASTRAGDTEAFF. In DNA, the CDR3 is TGTGCCAGTACTCGGGCAGGGGACACTGAAGCTTTCTTT. The whole variable domain, filled in from reference TRBV19 and TRBJ1-1, reads DGGITQSPKYLFRKEGQNVTLSCEQNLNHDAMYWYRQDPGQGLRLIYYSQIVNDFQKGDIAEGYSVSREKKESFPLTVTSAQKNPTAFYLCASTRAGDTEAFFGQGTRLTVV.

The chain couples TRBV4-2 to TRBJ2-3; no definite D call. CDR3 length: 14 residues. In germline, CDR1 is LGHNA, CDR2 YNFKEQ. Deletions cut 0 bases from V and 6 bases from J, with 10 bases between. CDR3 in amino acids: CASSQESLVDTQYF. The CDR3 DNA reads TGTGCCAGCAGCCAAGAGAGCCTAGTTGATACGCAGTATTTT.

The chain links TRBV5-5 to TRBJ1-1; D may be TRBD1 (6 bases). Germline lookup yields CDR1 SGHKS and CDR2 YYEKEE (reference sequence). The CDR3 runs to 15 residues. V was shortened by 3 bases and J by 0 bases, with 12 bases between the two germline ends. The CDR3 spells CASSSGGGMNTEAFF. As DNA, the CDR3 is TGTGCCAGCAGCTCCGGAGGGGGTATGAACACTGAAGCTTTCTTT. Supplemented by reference TRBV5-5 and TRBJ1-1, the full variable domain reads DAGVTQSPTHLIKTRGQQVTLRCSPISGHKSVSWYQQVLGQGPQFIFQYYEKEERGRGNFPDRFSARQFPNYSSELNVNALLLGDSALYLCASSSGGGMNTEAFFGQGTRLTVV.

The chain is built from TRBV20-1 and TRBJ2-1, with TRBD2 as a possible D gene (6 bases). Deletions cut 3 bases from V and 2 bases from J, with 14 bases between. The V gene's germline CDR1 is DFQATT and CDR2 SNEGSKA (reference sequence). The CDR3 consists of 15 residues. As DNA, the CDR3 is TGCAGTGCTAGTTCGGCGGGAAGCACCTACAATGAGCAGTTCTTC. Translated: CSASSAGSTYNEQFF.

This clone was counted once. The chain combines TRBV5-5 with TRBJ1-5; no firm D call. V was trimmed by 2 bases and J by 0 bases, leaving 12 bases between them. The V gene's germline CDR1 is SGHKS and CDR2 YYEKEE (reference sequence). The CDR3 is 16 residues long. As DNA, the CDR3 is TGTGCCAGCAGCTTTGGCTCTAGCAATAGCAATCAGCCCCAGCATTTT. It translates to CASSFGSSNSNQPQHF.

This chain joins TRBV7-2 and TRBJ1-1, with 9 bases fitting TRBD1. CDR1 and CDR2 (germline): SGHTA, FQGNSA. CDR3 length: 15 amino acids. With V trimmed by 5 bases and J by 3 bases, 7 bases remained unmatched. The CDR3 sequence: CASSPQGTGYTEAFF. The CDR3 DNA sequence: TGTGCCAGCAGCCCCCAAGGGACAGGGTACACTGAAGCTTTCTTT.

The CDR3 loop is CASSRRGGLAANIQYF. CDR3 coding DNA: TGTGCCAGCAGCAGGAGGGGGGGACTAGCGGCAAACATTCAGTACTTC. The J gene is TRBJ2-4, the V gene TRBV7-2; 11 nucleotides agree with TRBD2. After removal of 5 bases from V and 6 bases from J, the junction contained 9 bases not matched to a gene. The germline gives CDR1 SGHTA, CDR2 FQGNSA. This CDR3 spans 16 amino acids.

The rearrangement links TRBV30 to TRBJ2-3; the match to TRBD1 covers 7 bases. CDR3 size: 15 residues. V shed 2 bases, J shed 0 bases, and the junction held 5 bases outside the gene matches. Germline-derived CDR1 and CDR2 are GTSNPN and SVGIG (reference sequence). In DNA, the CDR3 is TGTGCCTGGAGTATGCGGACAGGAAGCACAGATACGCAGTATTTT. Amino acid sequence: CAWSMRTGSTDTQYF.

This clone has only a few counts. The chain joins TRBV12-3 or TRBV12-4 to TRBJ1-2, with D unclear. The CDR3 has 13 amino acids. V was trimmed by 2 bases and J by 1 base, leaving 5 bases between them. The CDR3 protein is CASSLSNNYGYTF. The CDR3, as DNA: TGTGCCAGCAGTTTATCGAATAACTATGGCTACACCTTC.